This T cell receptor beta chain is drawn from a study of blood T cell repertoires in COVID-19. For the study at large: Spain, Italy and the United States supplied samples that represented acute and convalescent COVID-19.

Germline trimming cut 4 bases from V and 13 bases from J; bases unmatched to any gene: 9. Germline V lookup: CDR1 SGHAT, CDR2 FQNNGV. The CDR3 is made up of 13 amino acids. In the study's own analysis: Estimation of nucleated cell counts was performed using reference gene primer amplification. Libraries were prepared by immunoSEQ multiplex PCR; TCRdb keeps only in-frame clonotypes and omits some of them. The D gene and trimming were derived from the DNA, and the V and J assignments and clone size from that table. The profile shows roughly 21,000 clones, 86% of them singletons. Sequenced sample: peripheral blood. The chain is built from TRBV11-2 and TRBJ1-2; 10 bases fit TRBD1. The receptor was isolated from a woman older than 75 with active or convalescent COVID-19. The CDR3 region is CASSYTGTGVLTF. DNA of the CDR3: TGTGCCAGCAGCTACACCGGGACAGGGGTCCTCACCTTC.